Following are 29 T cell receptor beta chains from one sample sequenced in a study of blood T cell repertoires in COVID-19. TCRdb's copy holds only in-frame clones and misses some; the assay was immunoSEQ multiplex PCR. The sample shows 300,000 to 400,000 clones, more than 70% of them seen only once. Sequenced input: peripheral blood. The receptors here all came from a woman aged 50 to 65 who had recovered from COVID-19.

This clone has a handful of counts. The gene calls are TRBV4-3 and TRBJ2-3, with TRBD1 as a possible D gene (6 bases). Germline V CDR1 and CDR2: LGHNA, YSLEER. The CDR3 is 15 amino acids. With 5 bases removed from V and 2 bases from J, the gap between germline ends came to 14 bases. CDR3 nucleotide sequence: TGCGCCAGCAGCTTCCAGGGGTCAATCACAGATACGCAGTATTTT. Protein: CASSFQGSITDTQYF.

V gene TRBV11-3 combines with J gene TRBJ1-6; maybe TRBD1 (5 bases). Germline V gene data show CDR1 as SGHNT and CDR2 as YENEEA. The CDR3 is 15 amino acids. V lost 7 bases, J lost 8 bases, and 18 bases lay in between. The CDR3 DNA follows: TGTGCCAGCACCAGCCACGGGGGTGAGGATTCACCCCTCCACTTT. Amino acids: CASTSHGGEDSPLHF.

The V call is TRBV19, the J call TRBJ1-2, with a weak D call TRBD1 (5 bases). V lost 4 bases to trimming and J lost 4 bases, with 16 bases between them. CDR1 and CDR2 from the germline V gene are LNHDA and SQIVND (reference sequence). The CDR3 totals 15 residues. CDR3 nucleotide sequence: TGTGCCAGTAGTACCCGGAGACAGCTTTTCTATGGCTACACCTTC. Translation: CASSTRRQLFYGYTF.

CDR3 protein: CASSLGTGPRSGNTIYF. The DNA of the CDR3 is TGTGCCAGCAGCTTAGGGACAGGGCCACGCTCTGGAAACACCATATATTTT. The rearrangement links TRBV11-2 to TRBJ1-3, with 8 bases aligning to TRBD1. Germline V lookup: CDR1 SGHAT, CDR2 FQNNGV. V was clipped by 1 base and J by 0 bases; unmatched bases: 5. This CDR3 is 17 amino acids long.

Points on this clone: This sample includes further DNA sequences coding for the same CDR3. The rearrangement joins TRBV6-5 to TRBJ2-5; D possibly corresponds to TRBD2 (6 bases). The CDR3 runs to 13 residues. Germline V gene lookup returns CDR1 MNHEY and CDR2 SVGAGI. V gave up 6 bases and J gave up 4 bases, with 12 bases separating them. As DNA, the CDR3 is TGTGCCAGCAGATGGGGAGGTGCAGAGACCCAGTACTTC. This codes for CASRWGGAETQYF.

This chain uses TRBV19 with TRBJ2-4; D is undetermined. Trimming stripped 6 bases from V and 9 bases from J, with 18 bases between. Germline CDR1 is LNHDA and CDR2 is SQIVND (reference sequence). This CDR3 is 14 amino acids long. Written as DNA, the CDR3 is TGTGCCAGTAGGACTCGCGACCTCGATGTCATTCAGTACTTC. Encoded protein: CASRTRDLDVIQYF. Combining the CDR3 with reference TRBV19 and TRBJ2-4 gives the whole variable domain DGGITQSPKYLFRKEGQNVTLSCEQNLNHDAMYWYRQDPGQGLRLIYYSQIVNDFQKGDIAEGYSVSREKKESFPLTVTSAQKNPTAFYLCASRTRDLDVIQYFGAGTRLSVL.

The chain uses TRBV19 and TRBJ1-5; D gene unclear. The CDR3 length is 15 residues. V shed 7 bases and J shed 3 bases, with 16 bases lying between them. CDR1 and CDR2 (germline): LNHDA, SQIVND (reference sequence). CDR3 nucleotide sequence: TGTGCCAGTACCAATGTCGCGGGTACCAATCAGCCCCAGCATTTT. This sequence encodes CASTNVAGTNQPQHF.

V and J are TRBV7-8 and TRBJ2-2; 8 bases agree with TRBD1. This CDR3 comprises 18 residues. V trimming: 5 bases; J trimming: 7 bases; junction bases outside the gene matches: 18. In germline, CDR1 is SGHVS, CDR2 FQNEAQ. The DNA of the CDR3 is TGTGCCAGCAGCCCCCTCCCGGACAGGGTTGGGGACCTCGGGGAGCTGTTTTTT. This translates into CASSPLPDRVGDLGELFF. The complete variable domain, with remaining parts taken from reference TRBV7-8 and TRBJ2-2, reads GAGVSQSPRYKVAKRGQDVALRCDPISGHVSLFWYQQALGQGPEFLTYFQNEAQLDKSGLPSDRFFAERPEGSVSTLKIQRTQQEDSAVYLCASSPLPDRVGDLGELFFGEGSRLTVL.

The chain employs TRBV7-2 and TRBJ2-7, with D unresolved. The ends were cut back, 0 bases at V and 3 bases at J, with 12 bases in the middle. Per the germline V gene, CDR1 is SGHTA and CDR2 is FQGNSA. The CDR3 is made up of 15 amino acids. The CDR3 spells CASSLAPGWYYEQYF. The CDR3 nucleotides are TGTGCCAGCAGCTTAGCTCCAGGCTGGTACTACGAGCAGTACTTC.

The genes are TRBV5-1 and TRBJ2-7, with TRBD2 matching over 11 bases. Trimming removed 6 bases from V and 2 bases from J; junction bases left unmatched: 1. The CDR3 runs 13 residues. Germline V gives CDR1 SGHRS, CDR2 YFSETQ. The CDR3 loop is CASTSGGTYEQYF. The CDR3 bases are TGCGCCAGCACTAGCGGGGGGACCTACGAGCAGTACTTC.

This chain uses TRBV19 with TRBJ2-2, with TRBD2 identical over 7 bases. There are 15 residues in the CDR3. Looked up from germline, CDR1 is LNHDA and CDR2 is SQIVND (reference sequence). With V trimmed by 7 bases and J by 4 bases, 9 bases remained unmatched. The CDR3, as DNA: TGTGCCAGTAAATGGGAGGGAATTGTCACCGGGGAGCTGTTTTTT. This encodes CASKWEGIVTGELFF.

This chain links TRBV10-2 with TRBJ1-5; D perhaps matches TRBD1 (6 bases). The ends were cut back, 4 bases at V and 4 bases at J, with 11 bases in the middle. The CDR3 runs to 14 residues. Germline CDR1 WSHSY, CDR2 SAAADI. The chain's CDR3 is CASSATGANQPQHF. The CDR3 nucleotides read TGCGCCAGCAGTGCGACAGGCGCAAATCAGCCCCAGCATTTT.

The gene calls are TRBV7-2 and TRBJ2-1, with D uncertain. Per germline, CDR1 SGHTA and CDR2 FQGNSA. V was cut by 5 bases and J by 0 bases, with 5 bases left in between. The CDR3 sequence is 13 residues long. The CDR3 region has the DNA TGTGCCAGCAGCCCTAACTCCTACAATGAGCAGTTCTTC. As protein: CASSPNSYNEQFF. Full variable domain (outside the CDR3, taken from reference TRBV7-2 and TRBJ2-1): GAGVSQSPSNKVTEKGKDVELRCDPISGHTALYWYRQSLGQGLEFLIYFQGNSAPDKSGLPSDRFSAERTGGSVSTLTIQRTQQEDSAVYLCASSPNSYNEQFFGPGTRLTVL.

The chain has TRBV11-3 and TRBJ2-7; no clear D. The CDR3 length is 13 residues. Per the germline V gene, CDR1 is SGHNT and CDR2 is YENEEA. V was clipped by 5 bases and J by 3 bases, with 11 bases between them. CDR3 nucleotide sequence: TGTGCCAGCAGCCGTTCGCACAGCTACGAGCAGTACTTC. Translation gives CASSRSHSYEQYF.

The chain carries TRBV5-6 and TRBJ1-2, with TRBD1 matching 9 bases. Germline loops: CDR1 SGHDT, CDR2 YYEEEE. CDR3 length equals 14 residues. After removal of 1 base from V and 8 bases from J, the junction contained 6 bases not matched to a gene. The CDR3, as DNA: TGTGCCAGCAGCTTGACGGGACAGGGAGTAGGCTACACCTTC. Its protein product is CASSLTGQGVGYTF.

This chain joins TRBV11-2 and TRBJ2-7; 7 nucleotides match TRBD2. The junction had 8 bases not matched to a gene; V was cut back by 1 base and J by 2 bases. The CDR3 has 16 residues. Germline V CDR1 and CDR2: SGHAT, FQNNGV. The CDR3 nucleotides are TGTGCCAGCAGCTTAGCCCGGTCGGCGGGGGCCTACGAGCAGTACTTC. Translating gives CASSLARSAGAYEQYF.

This clone turned up a few times. The genes are TRBV7-9 and TRBJ1-2; 11 bases map to TRBD1. CDR3 size: 15 residues. From germline, CDR1 is SEHNR and CDR2 FQNEAQ (reference sequence). V lost 5 bases to trimming and J lost 6 bases; unmatched junction nucleotides: 8. The CDR3 is CASSPGQGAHHGYTF. The CDR3 nucleotides read TGTGCCAGCAGCCCAGGACAGGGGGCGCATCATGGCTACACCTTC.

The chain joins TRBV19 to TRBJ1-1, with D possibly being TRBD1 (5 bases). Germline CDR1 is LNHDA and CDR2 is SQIVND (reference sequence). The V end was cut by 7 bases, the J end by 3 bases, with 15 bases between. The CDR3 is 14 residues long. In DNA form, the CDR3 reads TGTGCCAGTAAAACGTGGGGGAGGGACACTGAAGCTTTCTTT. The encoded protein is CASKTWGRDTEAFF.

This clone was counted a single time. V gene TRBV19 combines with J gene TRBJ2-2; 7 nucleotides agree with TRBD2. Germline trimming cut 3 bases from V and 4 bases from J; bases unmatched to any gene: 5. There are 15 residues in the CDR3. The germline gives CDR1 LNHDA, CDR2 SQIVND (reference sequence). The chain's CDR3 is CASSIVGRLTGELFF. CDR3 nucleotide sequence: TGTGCCAGTAGTATTGTCGGGAGGCTCACCGGGGAGCTGTTTTTT.

The chain carries TRBV4-3 and TRBJ1-5; D perhaps matches TRBD1 (6 bases). This CDR3 region has 15 residues. Germline CDR1 is LGHNA and CDR2 is YSLEER. V lost 0 bases to trimming and J lost 5 bases, with 11 bases between them. The CDR3 DNA follows: TGCGCCAGCAGCCAAGAATACCAGGGGCATCAGCCCCAGCATTTT. It encodes CASSQEYQGHQPQHF.

The rearrangement joins TRBV2 to TRBJ1-2, with D unresolved. The CDR3 is 12 amino acids. V was cut by 6 bases and J by 8 bases, with 13 bases left in between. Germline CDR1 and CDR2: SNHLY and FYNNEI. The CDR3: CASRMTEEGYTF. As DNA, the CDR3 is TGTGCCAGCAGGATGACCGAGGAGGGCTACACCTTC.

This clone was seen only a few times. J is TRBJ2-1 and V is TRBV24-1; no clear D gene. V shed 2 bases and J shed 9 bases, with 13 bases lying between them. The CDR3 covers 14 residues. Germline V CDR1 and CDR2: KGHDR, SFDVKD. In nucleotides, the CDR3 is TGTGCCACCAGTGATTCGACCCGGGTAGTTGAGCAGTTCTTC. The encoded protein is CATSDSTRVVEQFF.

This chain joins TRBV28 and TRBJ2-2; D is perhaps TRBD1 (5 bases). The CDR3 totals 15 residues. Germline V gives CDR1 MDHEN, CDR2 SYDVKM. The ends were cut back, 2 bases at V and 5 bases at J, with 12 bases in the middle. CDR3 in amino acids: CASSLEGARTGELFF. CDR3 bases: TGTGCCAGCAGTTTAGAAGGGGCGCGGACCGGGGAGCTGTTTTTT.

This clone was observed a handful of times. The chain carries TRBV7-9 and TRBJ2-7; TRBD1 agrees at 7 bases. The CDR3 length is 13 residues. The junction had 1 base not matched to a gene; V was cut back by 5 bases and J by 0 bases. Germline values: CDR1 SEHNR, CDR2 FQNEAQ (reference sequence). The CDR3 bases are TGTGCCAGCAGCCGGGACAGCTCCTACGAGCAGTACTTC. This gives the protein CASSRDSSYEQYF.

This clone was detected only once. V usage is TRBV13 and J usage is TRBJ2-2; D is uncertain. Germline values: CDR1 PRHDT, CDR2 FYEKMQ (reference sequence). The CDR3 runs to 13 residues. V was pared by 5 bases and J by 6 bases, with 10 bases between. The CDR3, as DNA: TGTGCCAGCAGCCTCACCAGGCCCGGGGAGCTGTTTTTT. Protein: CASSLTRPGELFF.

This chain connects TRBV9 to TRBJ1-3; D might be TRBD1 (6 bases). Germline V CDR1 and CDR2: SGDLS, YYNGEE. This CDR3 is 15 amino acids long. Trimming removed 3 bases from V and 0 bases from J, with 10 bases in between. CDR3 loop: CASSDRDTSGNTIYF. CDR3 nucleotide sequence: TGTGCCAGCAGCGACAGGGACACCTCTGGAAACACCATATATTTT.

This clone appeared once. V is TRBV27 and J is TRBJ2-5, with D unclear. The CDR3 runs 13 residues. V lost 0 bases and J 5 bases, leaving 7 bases between the germline ends. Per germline, CDR1 MNHEY and CDR2 SMNVEV (reference sequence). The CDR3 region has the DNA TGTGCCAGCAGTTTATCGCGGTCTGAGACCCAGTACTTC. Residues: CASSLSRSETQYF.

V usage is TRBV10-3 and J usage is TRBJ1-3; D possibly corresponds to TRBD1 (5 bases). The V gene's germline CDR1 is ENHRY and CDR2 SYGVKD. CDR3 length: 17 amino acids. The V end lost 0 bases, the J end lost 2 bases, and 14 bases lay between the germline ends. The DNA of the CDR3 is TGTGCCATCAGTGAGTCTGGGACCGGGAGCGCTGGAAACACCATATATTTT. Translated: CAISESGTGSAGNTIYF.

V usage is TRBV6-6 and J usage is TRBJ1-5; 9 bases match TRBD1. The CDR3 extends over 16 amino acids. Looked up from germline, CDR1 is MNHNY and CDR2 is SVGAGI (reference sequence). V shed 6 bases, J shed 4 bases, and the junction held 10 bases outside the gene matches. The chain's CDR3 is CASRHSSGTGNQPQHF. The CDR3 DNA follows: TGTGCCAGCAGACATTCTTCCGGGACAGGGAATCAGCCCCAGCATTTT.